These 23 T cell receptor beta chains share one sample of origin, sequenced in a study of OX40 agonist ivuxolimab in advanced cancers. Some clones are missing from TCRdb's copy, which holds only in-frame ones; the method was immunoSEQ multiplex PCR. Among roughly 80,000 clones listed, approximately 86% were seen once. The sequencing here drew on CD4+ or CD8+ T cells sorted from blood, taken in a trial of the OX40 agonist ivuxolimab. All receptors derive from an adult with an advanced solid tumor such as melanoma, head and neck, liver or kidney cancer.

This clone appeared once. The chain recombines TRBV18 with TRBJ2-4; D gene ambiguous. V was pared by 3 bases and J by 0 bases, with 12 bases between. Germline-derived CDR1 and CDR2 are KGHSH and LQKENI. The CDR3 has 16 amino acids. The CDR3 sequence: CASSPREGLAKNIQYF. The CDR3, as DNA: TGTGCCAGCTCACCTCGTGAAGGGCTAGCCAAAAACATTCAGTACTTC.

This chain uses TRBV11-1 with TRBJ1-2; D is ambiguous. The CDR3 totals 14 residues. CDR1 is SGHAT, CDR2 FQDESV, per germline (reference sequence). V lost 1 base to trimming and J lost 2 bases, with 8 bases between them. DNA for the CDR3: TGTGCCAGCAGCTTAGAGGGCCTCAACTATGGCTACACCTTC. Protein sequence: CASSLEGLNYGYTF.

The rearrangement joins TRBV5-5 to TRBJ1-5, with D tentatively TRBD1 (5 bases). This CDR3 is 15 amino acids long. Per the germline V gene, CDR1 is SGHKS and CDR2 is YYEKEE (reference sequence). With 5 bases removed from V and 3 bases from J, the gap between germline ends came to 15 bases. The CDR3 region has the DNA TGTGCCAGCAGTCCAGGACCAGGGCCCAATCAGCCCCAGCATTTT. It yields the protein CASSPGPGPNQPQHF.

The chain uses TRBV25-1 and TRBJ1-4, with D unclear. Germline lookup yields CDR1 MGHDK and CDR2 SYGVNS. V lost 8 bases to trimming and J lost 7 bases, with 14 bases between them. The CDR3 sequence is 13 residues long. Here the CDR3 reads CASREASSEKLFF. CDR3 coding DNA: TGTGCCAGCCGGGAGGCATCTAGTGAAAAACTGTTTTTT.

The V gene is TRBV7-9, the J gene TRBJ1-1, with no clear D. Germline assignment: CDR1 SEHNR and CDR2 FQNEAQ (reference sequence). Trimming took 2 bases from V and 0 from J, leaving 4 bases between them. There are 13 residues in the CDR3. The CDR3 loop is CASSLSVNTEAFF. CDR3 bases: TGTGCCAGCAGCTTATCGGTGAACACTGAAGCTTTCTTT. The full variable domain, with the rest looked up from reference TRBV7-9 and TRBJ1-1, is DTGVSQNPRHKITKRGQNVTFRCDPISEHNRLYWYRQTLGQGPEFLTYFQNEAQLEKSRLLSDRFSAERPKGSFSTLEIQRTEQGDSAMYLCASSLSVNTEAFFGQGTRLTVV.

The chain has TRBV6-5 and TRBJ2-5; either TRBD1 or TRBD2 may supply D (5 bases each). Trimming left V 7 bases short and J 5 bases short, with 14 bases between. The CDR3 is made up of 13 amino acids. Germline CDR1 MNHEY, CDR2 SVGAGI. In DNA, the CDR3 is TGTGCCAGCAAGAGGACGGGGCGGGAGACCCAGTACTTC. Residues: CASKRTGRETQYF.

The chain carries TRBV18 and TRBJ1-4; 7 bases match TRBD1. With V trimmed by 2 bases and J by 6 bases, 6 bases remained unmatched. This CDR3 comprises 15 residues. The germline gives CDR1 KGHSH, CDR2 LQKENI. The CDR3 region is CASSPGRQGHEKLFF. The CDR3 region has the DNA TGTGCCAGCTCACCAGGGAGACAGGGACATGAAAAACTGTTTTTT.

The chain recombines TRBV6-6 with TRBJ2-7; 11 bases match TRBD2. CDR3 length equals 14 residues. The germline CDR1 and CDR2 sequences are MNHNY and SVGAGI (reference sequence). V trimming: 2 bases; J trimming: 7 bases; junction bases outside the gene matches: 4. The chain's CDR3 is CASSYTRLAGEQYF. CDR3 bases: TGTGCCAGCAGTTACACGAGACTAGCGGGAGAGCAGTACTTC.

The chain is built from TRBV9 and TRBJ2-7; D tentatively fits TRBD1 or TRBD2 (5 bases each). CDR3 length: 14 amino acids. Germline assignment: CDR1 SGDLS and CDR2 YYNGEE. The V end was cut by 4 bases, the J end by 5 bases, with 16 bases between. Written as DNA, the CDR3 is TGTGCCAGCAGCCCGCCGGGACCGCCTAACGAGCAGTACTTC. It specifies CASSPPGPPNEQYF.

The chain employs TRBV6-5 and TRBJ1-1, with D possibly being TRBD1 (6 bases). Per the germline V gene, CDR1 is MNHEY and CDR2 is SVGAGI. V was clipped by 6 bases and J by 6 bases, with 17 bases between them. The length of the CDR3 is 14 residues. The CDR3 DNA sequence: TGTGCCAGCAGCGTCAGGGGAACTGTGGCTGAAGCTTTCTTT. As protein: CASSVRGTVAEAFF.

The chain employs TRBV2 and TRBJ2-2; 13 positions match TRBD2. J gave up 6 bases and V 5 bases, and 9 bases lay outside the gene matches. CDR3 length: 17 amino acids. In germline, CDR1 is SNHLY, CDR2 FYNNEI. CDR3 amino acids: CASSRTSGGTRAGELFF. The CDR3 DNA follows: TGTGCCAGCAGTCGGACTAGCGGGGGTACAAGGGCCGGGGAGCTGTTTTTT.

The chain uses TRBV6-5 and TRBJ1-1; D gene ambiguous. CDR3 size: 13 residues. Germline CDR1 MNHEY, CDR2 SVGAGI. The V end was cut by 7 bases, the J end by 2 bases, with 11 bases between. CDR3 sequence: CASNTARNTEAFF. The CDR3, as DNA: TGTGCCAGCAATACAGCCAGAAACACTGAAGCTTTCTTT.

The chain is built from TRBV11-2 and TRBJ2-3; a weak D match, TRBD2 (6 bases). CDR1 is SGHAT and CDR2 is FQNNGV in the germline V gene. The V and J ends lost 5 bases and 7 bases respectively, with 16 bases between them. This CDR3 comprises 14 residues. CDR3 in DNA: TGTGCCAGCAGCAGCCCGCGGGCGGGGAATACGCAGTATTTT. This gives the protein CASSSPRAGNTQYF.

V is TRBV5-1 and J is TRBJ2-3, with unresolved D. The ends were cut back, 4 bases at V and 5 bases at J, with 11 bases in the middle. The CDR3 is 13 residues long. Germline-derived CDR1 and CDR2 are SGHRS and YFSETQ. CDR3 protein: CASSPSEVDTQYF. The CDR3, as DNA: TGCGCCAGCAGCCCCAGCGAGGTAGATACGCAGTATTTT.

V is TRBV6-1 and J is TRBJ1-6, with no clear D. The CDR3 sequence is 13 residues long. V was trimmed by 2 bases and J by 6 bases, leaving 5 bases between them. Germline CDR1 reads MNHNS; CDR2 reads SASEGT. Here the CDR3 reads CASSEIGNSPLHF. The CDR3 DNA is TGTGCCAGCAGTGAAATAGGTAATTCACCCCTCCACTTT.

The chain links TRBV6-1 to TRBJ2-6, with 7 bases matching TRBD1. The length of the CDR3 is 17 residues. Germline V gene lookup returns CDR1 MNHNS and CDR2 SASEGT. After removal of 0 bases from V and 4 bases from J, the junction contained 6 bases not matched to a gene. The CDR3 bases are TGTGCCAGCAGTGAAGCGGGACAGCGCTCCGGGGCCAACGTCCTGACTTTC. Translation: CASSEAGQRSGANVLTF.

The chain employs TRBV14 and TRBJ2-3, with a weak D call TRBD2 (5 bases). The CDR3 sequence is 17 residues long. V shed 2 bases and J shed 0 bases, with 15 bases lying between them. CDR1 SGHDN and CDR2 FVKESK come from the germline V gene. The CDR3 DNA reads TGTGCCAGCAGCCAAAGGGTAGGCGGGTCTAGCACAGATACGCAGTATTTT. Translation gives CASSQRVGGSSTDTQYF.

V and J are TRBV11-2 and TRBJ2-7, with D tentatively TRBD1 (5 bases). The CDR3 runs 14 residues. Germline V gene lookup returns CDR1 SGHAT and CDR2 FQNNGV. The V and J ends lost 8 bases and 0 bases respectively, with 14 bases between them. CDR3: CASDEWGPSYEQYF. CDR3 sequence (DNA): TGTGCCAGCGACGAATGGGGCCCCTCCTACGAGCAGTACTTC.

The gene calls are TRBV10-1 and TRBJ2-2, with a weak D call TRBD2 (6 bases). CDR1 is WNHNN and CDR2 is SYGVQD in the germline V gene (reference sequence). Between the trimmed V and J ends, which lost 3 bases and 4 bases, there was a span of 12 bases. The length of the CDR3 is 15 residues. The CDR3 DNA reads TGCGCCAGCAGTGAAAGGCTAGCGAGCACCGGGGAGCTGTTTTTT. Residues: CASSERLASTGELFF.

A single count supports this clone. V and J are TRBV7-7 and TRBJ2-5; D is undetermined. The CDR3 loop spans 16 amino acids. Germline assignment: CDR1 SSHAT and CDR2 FNYEAQ (reference sequence). Between the trimmed V and J ends, which lost 1 base and 1 base, there was a span of 13 bases. The CDR3 nucleotides read TGTGCCAGCAGCTTAGGACACGTCCTTACCCAAGAGACCCAGTACTTC. This encodes CASSLGHVLTQETQYF.

The chain is built from TRBV5-1 and TRBJ2-1; a possible D gene is TRBD1 (5 bases). The CDR3 has 14 residues. CDR1 is SGHRS, CDR2 YFSETQ, per germline. V lost 3 bases to trimming and J lost 3 bases, with 10 bases between them. The CDR3 sequence is CASSSDSFYNEQFF. DNA for the CDR3: TGCGCCAGCAGCTCCGACAGCTTCTACAATGAGCAGTTCTTC.

The chain has TRBV10-3 and TRBJ1-5; D unresolved. V lost 9 bases to trimming and J lost 7 bases, with 7 bases between them. Germline-derived CDR1 and CDR2 are ENHRY and SYGVKD. The CDR3 extends over 10 amino acids. The CDR3 loop is CAMRGQPQHF. The CDR3 nucleotides read TGTGCCATGCGAGGACAGCCCCAGCATTTT.

The chain employs TRBV6-1 and TRBJ2-2; no definite D call. Germline CDR1 and CDR2: MNHNS and SASEGT. V was clipped by 6 bases and J by 6 bases, with 14 bases between them. CDR3 size: 14 residues. The CDR3 loop is CASSRAVLAGELFF. Here the CDR3 DNA reads TGTGCCAGCAGCCGGGCCGTATTGGCCGGGGAGCTGTTTTTT.